This T cell receptor beta chain was retrieved from a study of PD-1 blockade in classical Hodgkin lymphoma. Every patient was affected by relapse after autologous stem cell transplantation, while exposure to brentuximab vedotin was not uniform. Some clones are missing from TCRdb's copy, which holds only in-frame ones; the method was immunoSEQ multiplex PCR. The sample consists of around 30,000 clones, 70% to 75% of them appearing once. The material sequenced was peripheral blood mononuclear cells (PBMCs), taken before the second cycle of nivolumab. The sequence came from a human donor with classical Hodgkin lymphoma.

The CDR3 sequence: CAWAPQPQETQYF. CDR3 nucleotide sequence: TGTGCCTGGGCCCCTCAGCCCCAAGAGACCCAGTACTTC. The chain recombines TRBV30 with TRBJ2-5; D is ambiguous. Trimming cost V 5 bases and J 1 base, with 11 bases left between them. The CDR3 has 13 amino acids. From germline, CDR1 is GTSNPN and CDR2 SVGIG (reference sequence).